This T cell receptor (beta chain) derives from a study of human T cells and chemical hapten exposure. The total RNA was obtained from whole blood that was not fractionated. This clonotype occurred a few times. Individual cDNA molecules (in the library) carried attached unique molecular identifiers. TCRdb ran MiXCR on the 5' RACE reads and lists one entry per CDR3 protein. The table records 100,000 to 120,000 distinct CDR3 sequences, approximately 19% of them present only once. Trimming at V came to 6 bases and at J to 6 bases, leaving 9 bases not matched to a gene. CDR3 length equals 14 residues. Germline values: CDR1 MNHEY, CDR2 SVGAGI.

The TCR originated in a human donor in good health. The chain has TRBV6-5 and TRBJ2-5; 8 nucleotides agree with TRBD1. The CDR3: CASRIAGGTKTQYF. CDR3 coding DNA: TGTGCCAGCAGAATCGCAGGGGGCACGAAGACCCAGTACTTC.